This T cell receptor beta chain comes out of a study of OX40 agonist ivuxolimab in advanced cancers. Worth noting for this clone: Antigen: not known.

Notes on the study in general: Some of the lowest clonal expansion was seen in partial responders at 0.1-3.0 mg/kg. The investigators did not determine what antigen specificity the expanded peripheral T cells had.

The table came from immunoSEQ multiplex PCR; TCRdb's copy has only in-frame clones and leaves some out. The data hold 42,000 or so clones, with about 86% observed a single time. The CDR3 runs to 11 residues. The ends were cut back, 3 bases at V and 8 bases at J, with 5 bases in the middle. CDR1 and CDR2 from the germline V gene are SGHTA and FQGNSA. Sample: CD4+ or CD8+ T cells sorted from blood, taken in a trial of the OX40 agonist ivuxolimab. The rearrangement joins TRBV7-2 to TRBJ2-1; tentative D call: TRBD2 (5 bases). The clonotype comes from an adult with an advanced solid tumor such as melanoma, head and neck, liver or kidney cancer. The CDR3 nucleotides read TGTGCCAGCAGCTTCGGGGATGAGCAGTTCTTC. This codes for CASSFGDEQFF.